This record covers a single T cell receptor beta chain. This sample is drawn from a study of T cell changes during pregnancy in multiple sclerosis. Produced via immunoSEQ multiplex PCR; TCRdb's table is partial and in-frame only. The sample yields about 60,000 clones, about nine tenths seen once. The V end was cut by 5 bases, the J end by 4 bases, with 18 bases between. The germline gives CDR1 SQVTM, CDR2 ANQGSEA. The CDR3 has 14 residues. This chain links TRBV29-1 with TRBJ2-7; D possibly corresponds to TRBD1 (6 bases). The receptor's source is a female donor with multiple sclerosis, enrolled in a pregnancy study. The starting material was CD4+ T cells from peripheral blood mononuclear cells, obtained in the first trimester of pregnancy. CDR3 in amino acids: CSVSVQGWAYEQYF. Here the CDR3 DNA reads TGCAGCGTTTCGGTGCAGGGGTGGGCGTACGAGCAGTACTTC.